This T cell receptor (beta chain) is drawn from a study of T cells in Graves' hyperthyroidism and ophthalmopathy. Criteria for exclusion of patients were uncontrolled infection, other autoimmune disease, pregnancy or lactation. An approximately 10 ml volume of fresh peripheral blood provided the PBMCs. Study-level points and caveats: Ophthalmopathy could be told apart from stable hyperthyroidism with a 13 V-J model. Onset of ophthalmopathy came a median roughly 6 months after the model predicted it.

Amplified TCR beta CDR3 regions derived from RNA transcripts. The primer set for the first-round RT-PCR of the TCR CDR3 was HTBI. One entry per CDR3 protein, called by TCRdb with MiXCR from the multiplex PCR reads. The repertoire consists of 350,000 to 400,000 distinct CDR3 sequences, with about 20% occurring once and the leading ten covering 3.5% to 4%. Note on this clonotype: Its antigen is not identified.

V dropped 5 bases and J dropped 1; count of bases not matched to a gene: 8. The germline V gene has CDR1 MNHEY and CDR2 SMNVEV (reference sequence). The CDR3 extends over 16 amino acids. Sequences were obtained from blood. This chain links TRBV27 with TRBJ2-1; 7 bases are a match to TRBD1. The sequence came from a woman between 18 and 29 years old with Graves' hyperthyroidism. The CDR3, as DNA: TGTGCCAGCAGTAGATACAGGGGCCGTTCCTACAATGAGCAGTTCTTC. This codes for CASSRYRGRSYNEQFF.